This is a list of T cell receptor beta chains from one sample in a study of shared clonotypes between healthy human individuals. Repertoires were generated with immunoSEQ multiplex PCR, while TCRdb's copy carries only in-frame clones and drops some. Counted here are approximately 2.3 million clones, over 90% occurring once; the ten biggest clones make up about 0.41%. Source material: naive CD4+ T cells from PBMCs. The receptors here all came from a man aged 18 to 30 in good health. Some clones in this sample may be carry-over from other donors' samples. Each CDR3 is given with its conserved first and last residue. D genes are given only for firm matches. Size is omitted from some rows. Given values are once, few, many or a class for expanded clones.

J,V,size,D,DNA,CDR3
TRBJ2-7,TRBV7-5,NA,NA,TGCGACCCGAATGTCAAGAGGGACTCCTACGAGCAGTACTTC,CDPNVKRDSYEQYF
TRBJ1-2,TRBV19,NA,TRBD1,TGTGCCAGTAGAACGGACAGGGACCCCGGCTACACCTTC,CASRTDRDPGYTF
TRBJ2-4,TRBV7-9,NA,NA,TGTGCCAGCAGCTTAGTTGGTACTCTAGCCAAAAACATTCAGTACTTC,CASSLVGTLAKNIQYF
TRBJ2-2,TRBV5-4,NA,TRBD2,TGTGCCAGCAGCCCGGGAGCGGGCGGGAGTTATGGCGGGGAGCTGTTTTTT,CASSPGAGGSYGGELFF
TRBJ2-1,TRBV30,NA,TRBD2,TGTGCCTGGAGTCCCAAGACCAGGAGCGGGAGTTCCCATGAGCAGTTCTTC,CAWSPKTRSGSSHEQFF
TRBJ2-5,TRBV6-1,many,TRBD2,TGTGCCAGCAGTGAACTAGCGGGAGGGCAAGAGACCCAGTACTTC,CASSELAGGQETQYF
TRBJ2-5,TRBV11-2,NA,NA,TGTGCCAGCAGCAGGGACTTTCCATACCAAGAGACCCAGTACTTC,CASSRDFPYQETQYF
TRBJ2-2,TRBV28,NA,NA,TGTGCCAGCAGTTCCCGTCCCGGGGAGCTGTTTTTT,CASSSRPGELFF
TRBJ2-1,TRBV27,NA,NA,TGTGCCAGCAGTTTTTACGGATTATACAATGAGCAGTTCTTC,CASSFYGLYNEQFF
TRBJ1-2,TRBV27,NA,NA,TGTGCCAGCAGGCTATTGGCCAGGGACTATGGCTACACCTTC,CASRLLARDYGYTF
TRBJ1-1,TRBV5-1,few,NA,TGCGCCAGCAGCTTGGAGGCAGCGAACACTGAAGCTTTCTTT,CASSLEAANTEAFF
TRBJ1-5,TRBV30,few,TRBD1,TGTGCCTGGAGTGGACAGGGTGGGCAGCCCCAGCATTTT,CAWSGQGGQPQHF
TRBJ2-2,TRBV7-3,NA,TRBD1,TGTGCCAGCAGCCGAGGACAGGGCGGATACGGGGAGCTGTTTTTT,CASSRGQGGYGELFF
TRBJ2-2,TRBV18,NA,TRBD1,TGTGCCAGCTCACCCTGGACAGGGGGCACCGGGGAGCTGTTTTTT,CASSPWTGGTGELFF
TRBJ1-5,TRBV28,NA,NA,TGTGCCAGCAGTTTATACCGACAGGCGCCGTTCAATCAGCCCCAGCATTTT,CASSLYRQAPFNQPQHF
TRBJ2-1,TRBV11-1,NA,TRBD1,TGTGCCAGCAGCTTACTTGGGACAGGGGGTTTTCGAAAGCAGTTCTTC,CASSLLGTGGFRKQFF
TRBJ2-5,TRBV5-3,once,NA,TGTGCCAGAAGCTTATACGCAAGGGGTCTGGCGCCGATCCAAGAGACCCAGTACTTC,CARSLYARGLAPIQETQYF
TRBJ2-5,TRBV15,NA,TRBD2,TGTGCCACCAGCAGAGATTCCCCTCGCTTCGGGAGGGGAGAGACCCAGTACTTC,CATSRDSPRFGRGETQYF
TRBJ2-7,TRBV9,NA,NA,TGTGCCAGCAGCCTGACGGGCGGGGCCATCTACGAGCAGTACTTC,CASSLTGGAIYEQYF
TRBJ2-3,TRBV11-2,NA,NA,TGTGCCAGCAGCTTCGAGGGGCGGGAAGATACGCAGTATTTT,CASSFEGREDTQYF
TRBJ1-5,TRBV5-1,NA,TRBD1,TGCGCCAGCAGCTTGATTCCGGGACAGGGAAATCAGCCCCAGCATTTT,CASSLIPGQGNQPQHF
TRBJ2-7,TRBV19,once,TRBD1,TGTGCCAGTAGCTGGAGGTTAGGGGGCACGTTTCCCCGCGAGCAGTACTTC,CASSWRLGGTFPREQYF
TRBJ2-3,TRBV4-3,NA,NA,TGCGCCAGCAGCCGCCCAGGGATAGATACGCAGTATTTT,CASSRPGIDTQYF
TRBJ1-4,TRBV19,once,NA,TGTGCCAGTAGGCCCCGGGGCGCAACTAATGAAAAACTGTTTTTT,CASRPRGATNEKLFF
TRBJ2-3,TRBV7-9,NA,TRBD2,TGTGCCAGCAGCTTCATGGGGGGGAACACAGATACGCAGTATTTT,CASSFMGGNTDTQYF
TRBJ1-2,TRBV9,NA,TRBD1,TGTGCCAGCAGCGTGACAGGGACCTGGGGCTACACCTTC,CASSVTGTWGYTF
TRBJ2-1,TRBV18,NA,NA,TGTGCCAGCTCACCGCAGGGTCGTGAGCAGTTCTTC,CASSPQGREQFF
TRBJ2-5,TRBV5-6,NA,TRBD1,TGTGCCAGCAGCTCGGACAGGGGGCTCGAGACCCAGTACTTC,CASSSDRGLETQYF
TRBJ2-3,TRBV28,NA,TRBD1,TGTGCCAGCAGTTTCGGGACAGTCGAGGCTACGCAGTATTTT,CASSFGTVEATQYF
TRBJ2-2,TRBV5-1,NA,TRBD1,TGCGCCAGCAGCCAGGGACAGGGGAATACGAACACCGGGGAGCTGTTTTTT,CASSQGQGNTNTGELFF
TRBJ1-3,TRBV14,few,NA,TGTGCCAGCAGCCAAGGAAACAACCTAGGAGGAAACACCATATATTTT,CASSQGNNLGGNTIYF
TRBJ1-3,TRBV7-9,NA,NA,TGTGCCAGCAGGTATGGGCCCCCCTCGGGGACCATATATTTT,CASRYGPPSGTIYF
TRBJ1-1,TRBV5-4,NA,TRBD1,TGTGCCAGCAGCGATGGACAGGGACTGAACACTGAAGCTTTCTTT,CASSDGQGLNTEAFF
TRBJ1-1,TRBV6-1,few,NA,TGTGCCAGAGGGACATTAGACACTGAAGCTTTCTTT,CARGTLDTEAFF
TRBJ2-3,TRBV7-9,NA,NA,TGTGCCAGCAGCTTAACTAGCCCAGGGGATACGCAGTATTTT,CASSLTSPGDTQYF
TRBJ2-1,TRBV6-5,NA,TRBD2,TGTGCCAGCAGTTACCTGGCGGGAGGCGGGAATGAGCAGTTCTTC,CASSYLAGGGNEQFF
TRBJ1-3,TRBV7-2,NA,NA,TGTGCCAGCAGCTTAGGAGCAGGGCTGGTGGGAAACACCATATATTTT,CASSLGAGLVGNTIYF
TRBJ1-2,TRBV9,NA,TRBD1,TGTGCCAGCAGCATGACAGGGTTCAACTATGGCTACACCTTC,CASSMTGFNYGYTF
TRBJ2-5,TRBV5-1,NA,NA,TGCGCCAGCAGCACGGAAGGACAGACCCAAGGGACCCAGTACTTC,CASSTEGQTQGTQYF
TRBJ2-1,TRBV5-1,NA,NA,TGCGCCAGCTCCCTGTCGGGAGTAACGAATGAGCAGTTCTTC,CASSLSGVTNEQFF
TRBJ2-3,TRBV7-9,NA,NA,TGTGCCAGCAGCAGCACTACTAGCACAGATACGCAGTATTTT,CASSSTTSTDTQYF
TRBJ2-7,TRBV7-2,NA,TRBD2,TGTGCCACCCGGGGGGGGAACTCCTACGAGCAGTACTTC,CATRGGNSYEQYF
TRBJ2-3,TRBV10-3,NA,TRBD1,TGTGCCATTCAGGACAGGGCGGCAGATACGCAGTATTTT,CAIQDRAADTQYF
TRBJ2-7,TRBV7-2,NA,TRBD1,TGTGCCAGCAGCGCCCGGGACAGGGCCCCTCAAGAGCAGTACTTC,CASSARDRAPQEQYF
TRBJ2-3,TRBV7-9,NA,TRBD2,TGTGCCAGCAGCAAGATAGCGGGAGTGGGGGGATTGTCAGATACGCAGTATTTT,CASSKIAGVGGLSDTQYF
TRBJ1-1,TRBV6-1,once,NA,TGTGCCAGCAGAGAGTTTACAGGGTTGAACACTGAAGCTTTCTTT,CASREFTGLNTEAFF
TRBJ2-5,TRBV4-1,NA,TRBD1,TGCGCCAGCAGCCAAGATCCGGGACAGATTTGGGAGACCCAGTACTTC,CASSQDPGQIWETQYF
TRBJ1-1,TRBV5-4,NA,NA,TGTGCCAGCAGCTGGGACCCGAACACTGAAGCTTTCTTT,CASSWDPNTEAFF
TRBJ1-3,TRBV28,NA,NA,TGTGCCAGCAGTTTTTCTGTCGGGACAACGACATCTGGAAACACCATATATTTT,CASSFSVGTTTSGNTIYF
TRBJ2-2,TRBV30,NA,NA,TGTGCCTGGAGTTTAAACCGGGGGTGGGACACCGGGGAGCTGTTTTTT,CAWSLNRGWDTGELFF
TRBJ1-1,TRBV7-8,NA,TRBD1,TGTGCCAGCAGCTTAGCGCGGGACAGGGGGCGCCGAATTACTACTGAAGCTTTCTTT,CASSLARDRGRRITTEAFF